Detailed here is one T cell receptor (beta chain). This sample was taken from a study of blood T cell repertoires in COVID-19. Trimming at V came to 9 bases and at J to 4 bases, leaving 7 bases not matched to a gene. CDR1 and CDR2 from the germline V gene are SNHLY and FYNNEI. This CDR3 comprises 16 residues. The study drew participants aged about 18 to 95 years from under 30 US areas. Cohorts were determined from participant-reported clinical history. Generated by immunoSEQ multiplex PCR, the TCRdb table keeps only in-frame clones and is missing some. The table records fewer than 350,000 clones, approximately 81% of them present only once.

J is TRBJ2-3 and V is TRBV2; 16 bases fit TRBD2. The TCR originated in a woman under 40 who had been exposed to COVID-19. Sequenced material: PBMCs or T cells enriched from blood (not recorded which). The CDR3 sequence is CASSPGLAGGPDTQYF. CDR3 sequence (DNA): TGTGCCAGTTCTCCGGGACTAGCGGGAGGGCCAGATACGCAGTATTTT.